This T cell receptor beta chain was identified during a study of T cell changes during pregnancy in multiple sclerosis. Profiled with immunoSEQ multiplex PCR; TCRdb holds only in-frame clones, not every one. The repertoire holds 30,000 to 40,000 clones, with 94% as singletons. V was cut by 8 bases and J by 8 bases, with 21 bases left in between. Germline V gives CDR1 MNHNS, CDR2 SASEGT. The CDR3 runs 14 residues. The TCR was taken from a female donor with multiple sclerosis, enrolled in a pregnancy study. The chain has TRBV6-1 and TRBJ1-2; D may be TRBD1 (5 bases). The specimen was CD4+ T cells from peripheral blood mononuclear cells, collected in the second trimester of pregnancy. The CDR3 sequence: CASVHRDVAGGYTF. The CDR3 bases are TGTGCCAGCGTTCATCGGGACGTCGCGGGAGGCTACACCTTC.